This T cell receptor (beta chain) emerged from a study of tumor-infiltrating lymphocytes in primary liver carcinoma. A primer in the constant region served to generate TCR beta cDNA from 450 to 600 ng of total RNA. ARM-PCR was slightly modified, and three nested multiplex PCR rounds with it gave rise to the TCR beta libraries. Forward primers for TRBV1-TRBV30 and a C-beta reverse primer served the first two PCR rounds, at around 11 cycles each. Each CDR3 protein gets one entry after TCRdb re-called the multiplex PCR reads with MiXCR. Of 250,000 to 350,000 distinct CDR3 sequences in the sample, around three fifths were seen once. Alongside blood RNA obtained from unsorted whole blood, germline DNA was also extracted. CDR3 length: 19 residues. Trimming took 1 base from V and 5 from J; bases not matched to a gene: 16. Germline V gene data show CDR1 as LGHNA and CDR2 as YNFKEQ. Notes on the study in general: Researchers did not compare CD4+ and CD8+ repertoires, as samples were bulk unsorted.

Only a few counts were recorded for this clonotype. Its antigen remains unidentified. A much more abundant neighbour one base away suggests this may be a read error. The receptor's source is a woman between 25 and 40 years old with primary liver carcinoma and hepatitis B virus infection. V gene TRBV4-2 combines with J gene TRBJ2-3; 9 nucleotides align to TRBD2. The sequencing input was peripheral blood. In DNA, the CDR3 is TGTGCCAGCAGCCAAGGGGGGCTCGCTAGCGGGAATCAAGTAGATACGCAGTATTTT. Protein sequence: CASSQGGLASGNQVDTQYF.